This record looks at one T cell receptor beta chain sequence and its context. The antigen is not known. Only cases whose brain tissue showed the highest T cell transcript signatures were sequenced. The data derive from a study of brain T cells in children with intractable seizures. The assay was immunoSEQ multiplex PCR, and TCRdb's table has in-frame clones only and misses some. Found here are tens of thousands of clones, approximately 94% of them singletons; the top ten hold around 1.6%. General study findings and limits: Viral specificity was inferred only from CDR3 similarity; HCMV serostatus was unknown.

The V end was cut by 0 bases, the J end by 5 bases, with 15 bases between. CDR1 is SGHRS and CDR2 is YFSETQ in the germline V gene. CDR3 length equals 15 residues. The V and J genes are TRBV5-1 and TRBJ2-7; either TRBD1 or TRBD2 may fit D (6 bases each). The TCR originated in a boy under two years old with tuberous sclerosis and intractable seizures. The sample consisted of peripheral blood, taken at surgery. The CDR3 nucleotides read TGCGCCAGCAGCTTGGTGGCTCTCGGGGGCCACGAGCAGTACTTC. Protein product: CASSLVALGGHEQYF.